The present entry profiles one T cell receptor (beta chain) with its context. The method was immunoSEQ multiplex PCR; TCRdb's version includes in-frame clones alone and lacks a portion of them. This sample carries tens of thousands of clones, 96% of them seen once, and the ten largest clones take around 2.5%. J lost 0 bases, V lost 4 bases, and 11 bases had no gene match. The CDR3 length is 18 residues. Germline V gene lookup returns CDR1 WSHSY and CDR2 SAAADI. This record belongs to a study of T cell changes during pregnancy in multiple sclerosis. Sequencing used CD8+ T cells from peripheral blood mononuclear cells, obtained after pregnancy. J is TRBJ2-3 and V is TRBV10-2; TRBD2 matches at 9 bases. This receptor was taken from a female donor with multiple sclerosis, enrolled in a pregnancy study. The CDR3, as DNA: TGCGCCAGCAGTGTCCCTCAACTAGCGGGCCCTAGCACAGATACGCAGTATTTT. This encodes CASSVPQLAGPSTDTQYF.